Each of the 18 T cell receptor beta chains below was sequenced from the same sample in a study of blood T cell repertoires in COVID-19. Method: immunoSEQ multiplex PCR; TCRdb's copy keeps in-frame clones and lacks some. Among fewer than 250,000 clones listed, 85% to 90% were seen once. Sequencing was carried out using PBMCs or T cells enriched from blood (not recorded which). The origin of the receptors is a man aged 25-45 years who had been exposed to COVID-19.

This clone occurred a few times. The V and J genes are TRBV15 and TRBJ1-2; 9 bases match TRBD1. The CDR3 extends over 14 amino acids. V shed 5 bases and J 5 bases; nucleotides not matched to a gene: 6. Germline V lookup: CDR1 LNHNV, CDR2 YYDKDF (reference sequence). As DNA, the CDR3 is TGTGCCACCAGCGCCGGGACAGGGATATATGGCTACACCTTC. It specifies CATSAGTGIYGYTF.

The rearrangement uses TRBV5-1 and TRBJ1-5; 7 nucleotides line up with TRBD1. This CDR3 has 15 residues. Germline loops: CDR1 SGHRS, CDR2 YFSETQ. The V gene end was trimmed by 4 bases and the J gene end by 5 bases; junction bases not matched to a gene: 9. In DNA, the CDR3 is TGCGCCAGCAGCACCGGGACAGATGCCGATCAGCCCCAGCATTTT. Translation gives CASSTGTDADQPQHF. The full variable domain, in which reference TRBV5-1 and TRBJ1-5 provide the parts outside the CDR3, is KAGVTQTPRYLIKTRGQQVTLSCSPISGHRSVSWYQQTPGQGLQFLFEYFSETQRNKGNFPGRFSGRQFSNSRSEMNVSTLELGDSALYLCASSTGTDADQPQHFGDGTRLSIL.

This chain uses TRBV20-1 with TRBJ2-5; D uncertain. The ends were cut back, 3 bases at V and 3 bases at J, with 5 bases in the middle. The CDR3 contains 11 residues. Germline loops: CDR1 DFQATT, CDR2 SNEGSKA (reference sequence). CDR3 DNA sequence: TGCAGTGCTAGCCCTAAAGAGACCCAGTACTTC. Translation gives CSASPKETQYF.

The genes are TRBV5-1 and TRBJ1-4; 8 bases agree with TRBD1. Losses at the gene ends were 0 bases for V and 8 bases for J; bases not matched to a gene: 6. The CDR3 has 15 residues. Looked up from germline, CDR1 is SGHRS and CDR2 is YFSETQ. In DNA, the CDR3 is TGCGCCAGCAGCTTGGGAGGACAGGGCAGCGAAAAACTGTTTTTT. Amino acid sequence: CASSLGGQGSEKLFF. Looking up the rest from reference TRBV5-1 and TRBJ1-4 gives the full variable domain: KAGVTQTPRYLIKTRGQQVTLSCSPISGHRSVSWYQQTPGQGLQFLFEYFSETQRNKGNFPGRFSGRQFSNSRSEMNVSTLELGDSALYLCASSLGGQGSEKLFFGSGTQLSVL.

The chain is built from TRBV27 and TRBJ2-7, with 8 nucleotides matching TRBD1. Germline lookup yields CDR1 MNHEY and CDR2 SMNVEV (reference sequence). CDR3 length: 16 residues. J gave up 7 bases and V 0 bases, and 11 bases lay outside the gene matches. CDR3 DNA sequence: TGTGCCAGCAGTTTATCCGTCTGGACAGGGAGTCAGGAGCAGTACTTC. Its translation is CASSLSVWTGSQEQYF.

This clone was observed a single time. V usage is TRBV4-1 and J usage is TRBJ1-5, with D hard to call. CDR3 length equals 13 residues. Germline CDR1 reads MGHRA; CDR2 reads YSYEKL. V was trimmed by 1 base and J by 6 bases, leaving 7 bases between them. CDR3: CASSQVFGQPQHF. The CDR3 coding sequence is TGCGCCAGCAGCCAAGTTTTCGGTCAGCCCCAGCATTTT.

The chain is built from TRBV11-3 and TRBJ1-1; TRBD1 is a possible D gene (5 bases). V was cut by 2 bases and J by 1 base, with 11 bases left in between. This CDR3 has 15 residues. Germline V gene sequence: CDR1 SGHNT, CDR2 YENEEA. The CDR3 region is CASSLSHGGNTEAFF. CDR3 DNA sequence: TGTGCCAGCAGCTTAAGTCACGGGGGGAACACTGAAGCTTTCTTT. The full variable domain, with the rest looked up from reference TRBV11-3 and TRBJ1-1, is EAGVVQSPRYKIIEKKQPVAFWCNPISGHNTLYWYLQNLGQGPELLIRYENEEAVDDSQLPKDRFSAERLKGVDSTLKIQPAELGDSAVYLCASSLSHGGNTEAFFGQGTRLTVV.

The genes are TRBV7-2 and TRBJ2-5; 10 bases align to TRBD1. V lost 3 bases, J lost 5 bases, and 9 bases stayed unmatched. This CDR3 spans 16 amino acids. Germline V gene sequence: CDR1 SGHTA, CDR2 FQGNSA. CDR3 coding DNA: TGTGCCAGCAGCTTCGACAAGACAGGGGGCTGGGAGACCCAGTACTTC. This sequence encodes CASSFDKTGGWETQYF.

This chain joins TRBV3-1 (or the pseudogene TRBV3-2) and TRBJ1-2; 7 nucleotides agree with TRBD1. Losses at the gene ends were 6 bases for V and 5 bases for J; bases not matched to a gene: 15. The CDR3 spans 16 residues. Germline CDR1 LGHDT, CDR2 YNNKEL (reference sequence). The CDR3 DNA is TGTGCCAGCAGAATAAGCGATATCAGGGGGTCTTATGGCTACACCTTC. Its protein is CASRISDIRGSYGYTF.

V and J are TRBV10-3 and TRBJ1-2; D gene ambiguous. Trimming removed 3 bases from V and 2 bases from J, with 25 bases in between. Per the germline V gene, CDR1 is ENHRY and CDR2 is SYGVKD. This CDR3 region has 19 residues. The CDR3 DNA follows: TGTGCCATCAGTGACCCCCTCCGAGGTTTGGGTCGACTAAACTATGGCTACACCTTC. This codes for CAISDPLRGLGRLNYGYTF.

A word on this clone: The sample contains more than one DNA sequence encoding this CDR3. The CDR3 bases are TGTGCCAGCAGCTTAGTAAGCGGAGGGAATCAGCCCCAGCATTTT. It encodes CASSLVSGGNQPQHF. This rearrangement joins TRBV7-2 to TRBJ1-5, with D hard to call. CDR3 length equals 15 residues. Per germline, CDR1 SGHTA and CDR2 FQGNSA. Trimming took off 1 base at V and 4 bases at J, with 11 bases between the two ends.

This clone was detected a few times. The chain employs TRBV5-1 and TRBJ2-7; D might be TRBD2 (6 bases). The CDR3 covers 14 residues. The germline V gene has CDR1 SGHRS and CDR2 YFSETQ. V was shortened by 0 bases and J by 6 bases, with 13 bases between the two germline ends. The DNA for the CDR3 is TGCGCCAGCAGCTTGGGCGGCGGGGCGCGCGAGCAGTACTTC. It codes for CASSLGGGAREQYF.

This clone was found a few times. The CDR3 spells CASSPSRVGSSGNTIYF. CDR3 sequence (DNA): TGTGCCAGCAGCCCCAGTCGGGTCGGATCCTCTGGAAACACCATATATTTT. This chain uses TRBV9 with TRBJ1-3; no definite D call. Trimming removed 4 bases at V and 0 bases at J, with 17 bases between. The CDR3 is 17 amino acids. Germline CDR1 and CDR2: SGDLS and YYNGEE.

With respect to this clone: Since a much larger clone is just one base distant, this may be a read error. The chain couples TRBV6-4 to TRBJ2-3; 7 bases fit TRBD2. This CDR3 is 14 amino acids long. The germline gives CDR1 MRHNA, CDR2 SNTAGT. Trimming took 2 bases from V and 2 from J; bases not matched to a gene: 1. The CDR3 sequence: CASSDGRDTDTQYF. The CDR3 bases are TGTGCCAGCAGTGACGGGAGGGACACAGATACGCAGTATTTT.

The chain uses TRBV6-1 and TRBJ2-1; D might be TRBD1 (5 bases). The V gene lost 2 bases and the J gene lost 5 bases, with 19 bases spanning the gap. The CDR3 has 17 amino acids. Germline CDR1 and CDR2: MNHNS and SASEGT. The CDR3 region is CASSEKIRRDSNNEQFF. The DNA of the CDR3 is TGTGCCAGCAGTGAAAAAATTCGACGTGACAGTAACAATGAGCAGTTCTTC.

This chain links TRBV28 with TRBJ2-3; TRBD2 agrees at 8 bases. Germline CDR1 reads MDHEN; CDR2 reads SYDVKM. V shed 3 bases and J 3 bases; nucleotides not matched to a gene: 5. The CDR3 spans 15 residues. This CDR3 is CASSFLAGSTDTQYF. CDR3 sequence (DNA): TGTGCCAGCAGTTTCTTAGCGGGGAGTACAGATACGCAGTATTTT. Combining the CDR3 with reference TRBV28 and TRBJ2-3 gives the whole variable domain DVKVTQSSRYLVKRTGEKVFLECVQDMDHENMFWYRQDPGLGLRLIYFSYDVKMKEKGDIPEGYSVSREKKERFSLILESASTNQTSMYLCASSFLAGSTDTQYFGPGTRLTVL.

The table lists this clone with a count of one. The rearrangement joins TRBV12-5 to TRBJ1-3; possibly TRBD1 for D (5 bases). Germline assignment: CDR1 LGHNT and CDR2 FRNRAP. Trimming removed 1 base at V and 6 bases at J, with 19 bases between. The CDR3 has 17 residues. The CDR3 region has the DNA TGTGCTAGTGGTTTGGCGTTAATAGGGGCCCCGTTAAACACCATATATTTT. Translating gives CASGLALIGAPLNTIYF.

This chain uses TRBV18 with TRBJ1-2, with 7 bases identical to TRBD1. This CDR3 is 14 amino acids long. Germline V lookup: CDR1 KGHSH, CDR2 LQKENI. Trimming removed 6 bases from V and 8 bases from J; junction bases left unmatched: 12. The CDR3 DNA reads TGTGCCAGCTCGCAGTTGGGGACAGACCTGGGCTACACCTTC. Protein product: CASSQLGTDLGYTF.